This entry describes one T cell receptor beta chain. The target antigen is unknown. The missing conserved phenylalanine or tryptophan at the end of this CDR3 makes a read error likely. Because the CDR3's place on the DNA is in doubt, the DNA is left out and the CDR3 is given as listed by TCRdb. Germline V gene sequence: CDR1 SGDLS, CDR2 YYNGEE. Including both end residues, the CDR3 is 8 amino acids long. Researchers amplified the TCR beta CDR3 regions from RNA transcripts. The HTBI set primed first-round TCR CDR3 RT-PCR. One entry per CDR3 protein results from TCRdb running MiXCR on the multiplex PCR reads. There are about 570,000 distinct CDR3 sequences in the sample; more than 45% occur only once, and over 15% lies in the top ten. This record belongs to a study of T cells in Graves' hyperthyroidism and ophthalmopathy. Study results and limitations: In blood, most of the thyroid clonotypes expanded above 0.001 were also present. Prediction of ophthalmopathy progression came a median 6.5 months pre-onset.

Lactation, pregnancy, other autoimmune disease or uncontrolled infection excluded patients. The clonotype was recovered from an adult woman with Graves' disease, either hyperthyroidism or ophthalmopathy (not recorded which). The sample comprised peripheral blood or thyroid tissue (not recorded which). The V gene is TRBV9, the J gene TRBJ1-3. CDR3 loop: CASSADYP.